The rows below give T cell receptor beta chains drawn from one sample of a study of T cell repertoires in cytomegalovirus infection. TCRdb fed the reads into MiXCR, producing one record per CDR3 protein. This table holds some 320,000 distinct CDR3 sequences, 9.5% found once. The sequencing input was PBMCs. The receptors were gathered from a human donor in good health (CMV status not recorded). Some clones in this sample may be carry-over from other donors' samples. CDR3s include the opening cysteine and the closing phenylalanine or tryptophan. D genes are given only for firm matches. Size is omitted from some rows. Given values are once, few, many or a class for expanded clones.

D	V	J	size	DNA	CDR3
-	TRBV18	TRBJ2-5	-	TGTGCCAGCTCACCACCGATCCGCGGGGTGTTGGAGACCCAGTACTTC	CASSPPIRGVLETQYF
TRBD1	TRBV27	TRBJ2-5	many	TGTGCCAGCAGCGTGAGACAGGGGGTCGAGACCCAGTACTTC	CASSVRQGVETQYF
-	TRBV6-1	TRBJ2-7	many	TGTGCCAGCAACCCGGACAGCAGGTTGGACGAGCAGTACTTC	CASNPDSRLDEQYF
-	TRBV4-1	TRBJ2-7	many	TGCGCCAGCAGCCAAGAAAGGGGCTCTAGCTCCTACGAGCAGTACTTC	CASSQERGSSSYEQYF
-	TRBV7-2	TRBJ2-1	many	TGTGCCAGCAGCGCTACGGGGAATGAGCAGTTCTTC	CASSATGNEQFF
-	TRBV20-1	TRBJ1-5	-	TGCAGTGCTAGGTGGCACCGAACGGGGACTTATCAGCCCCAGCATTTT	CSARWHRTGTYQPQHF
TRBD2	TRBV7-2	TRBJ2-3	many	TGTGCCAGCAGCTACAGGACTAGCGGGAAATCGGTTAGAACAGATACGCAGTATTTT	CASSYRTSGKSVRTDTQYF
-	TRBV28	TRBJ2-5	many	TGTGCCAGCAGCGAGGGGTCTACCTCGCCCCATTCCGAGACCCAGTACTTC	CASSEGSTSPHSETQYF
-	TRBV5-1	TRBJ1-1	-	TGCGCCAGCAGTCCGGCGGGGGGACGGGTGAACACTGAAGCTTTCTTT	CASSPAGGRVNTEAFF
TRBD1	TRBV7-9	TRBJ1-5	many	TGTGCCAGCAGTTACTCACAGGGGGGGAGCAATCAGCCCCAGCATTTT	CASSYSQGGSNQPQHF
TRBD2	TRBV6-2/TRBV6-3	TRBJ2-1	-	TGTGCCAGCAGTGACCCTAGCGGGAGGCCCTTCTCCTACAATGAGCAGTTCTTC	CASSDPSGRPFSYNEQFF
TRBD1	TRBV28	TRBJ1-6	-	TGTGCCAGCAGTCGACCCGGGACAGGGAGTTGGGATAATTCACCCCTCCACTTT	CASSRPGTGSWDNSPLHF
TRBD1	TRBV6-2/TRBV6-3	TRBJ2-5	few	TGTGCCAGCAGACTAGGACAGGCCCACCTTCAAGAGACCCAGTACTTC	CASRLGQAHLQETQYF
-	TRBV4-3	TRBJ2-2	few	TGCGCCAGCAGCCAAGATCCTATAACGGCGGGGGCGGCCACCGGGGAGCTGTTTTTT	CASSQDPITAGAATGELFF
-	TRBV6-8	TRBJ1-5	-	TGTGCCAGCACGAGGGGCCGGAATCAGCCCCAGCATTTT	CASTRGRNQPQHF
-	TRBV7-2	TRBJ1-1	many	TGTGCCAGCAGCTATAGCTCGACAGGTGTGAACACTGAAGCTTTCTTT	CASSYSSTGVNTEAFF
TRBD2	TRBV7-2	TRBJ2-1	many	TGTGCCAGCAGCTTCTGGACTAGCGGACTCAATGAGCAGTTCTTC	CASSFWTSGLNEQFF
TRBD1	TRBV19	TRBJ2-1	-	TGTGCCAGTAGTAACAGACAGGGGGGTTACAATGAGCAGTTCTTC	CASSNRQGGYNEQFF
-	TRBV2	TRBJ1-2	few	TGTGCCAGCAGTGCTTCGACGTCCGGGCGTTTCTCCTACACCTTC	CASSASTSGRFSYTF
TRBD2	TRBV7-9	TRBJ2-3	many	TGTGCCAGCAGCTCTAGCGGGGGAGGAAATACGCAGTATTTT	CASSSSGGGNTQYF
TRBD2	TRBV28	TRBJ2-2	few	TGTGCCAGCAGTTTGTCTAGCGGGGAGAGGGAGCTGTTTTTT	CASSLSSGERELFF
TRBD1	TRBV19	TRBJ2-7	few	TGTGCCAGTAGCGATCCCGGACAGGGGGCCTACGAGCAGTACTTC	CASSDPGQGAYEQYF
-	TRBV28	TRBJ1-4	-	TGTGCCAGCAGCCGCAAGTGGGAAGGAATAGGGACTAATGAAAAACTGTTTTTT	CASSRKWEGIGTNEKLFF
-	TRBV28	TRBJ2-2	-	TGTGCCAGCAGTTGGTGGGGCGGGGAGCTGTTTTTT	CASSWWGGELFF
-	TRBV7-2	TRBJ1-2	many	TGTGCCAGCAGCTTAGCGCTATCACAGGGAGGTGGCTACACCTTC	CASSLALSQGGGYTF
-	TRBV6-2/TRBV6-3	TRBJ2-7	-	TGTGCCAGCACCTCCAAGGGGGTCAACTACGAGCAGTACTTC	CASTSKGVNYEQYF
TRBD1	TRBV12-3/TRBV12-4	TRBJ1-5	-	TGTGCCAGCAGCTCCCGGACAGGGAACAATCAGCCCCAGCATTTT	CASSSRTGNNQPQHF
TRBD2	TRBV6-2/TRBV6-3	TRBJ2-3	-	TGTGCCAGCAGTTACTCAGCGGCTAGCGGGGGGCCATCAGATACGCAGTATTTT	CASSYSAASGGPSDTQYF
-	TRBV7-3	TRBJ1-1	few	TGTGCCAGCAGCTTAGGGGGTCACCGGGAAGCTTTCTTT	CASSLGGHREAFF
-	TRBV15	TRBJ1-1	-	TGTGCCTCTGGTCTTCTGCACAGCACTGAAGCTTTCTTT	CASGLLHSTEAFF
-	TRBV15	TRBJ1-3	-	TGTGCCACCAGCAGAAAGGGGGCTGGAAACACCATATATTTT	CATSRKGAGNTIYF
-	TRBV7-8	TRBJ1-1	many	TGTGCCAGCAGCTTAGGCATGACTTCTAATGAAGCTTTCTTT	CASSLGMTSNEAFF
-	TRBV25-1	TRBJ2-5	many	TGTGCCAGCAGTGAATATGGGGCCGGGGAGACCCAGTACTTC	CASSEYGAGETQYF
-	TRBV7-2	TRBJ1-2	many	TGTGCCAGCAGCCCCCGGGTACAGGGAGTACAAGGCTACACCTTC	CASSPRVQGVQGYTF
TRBD1	TRBV20-1	TRBJ2-5	-	TGCAGCGGGACAGCACAAGAGACCCAGTACTTC	CSGTAQETQYF
-	TRBV20-1	TRBJ2-7	once	TGCAGTGCTAGCTCATTCCCTGTTGCCGAACAGTACTTC	CSASSFPVAEQYF
-	TRBV7-6	TRBJ2-1	many	TGTGCCAGCAGCTTAGCGGATAGCTCGAATGAGCAGTTCTTC	CASSLADSSNEQFF
-	TRBV4-3	TRBJ1-5	many	TGCGCCAGCAGCCAAGGGTACTCGGAGGGCCAGCCCCAGCATTTT	CASSQGYSEGQPQHF
-	TRBV7-8	TRBJ1-6	few	TGTGCCAGCAGCTTAGAAATGTTTTCAGGGAATAGACCCCTCCACTTT	CASSLEMFSGNRPLHF
-	TRBV30	TRBJ2-2	many	TGTGCCTGGAATATAGGGGATCCCGGGGAGCTGTTTTTT	CAWNIGDPGELFF
TRBD1	TRBV10-3	TRBJ2-1	many	TGTGCCATCAGGGATACCGGGACAGGGAACCTACATGAGCAGTTCTTC	CAIRDTGTGNLHEQFF
TRBD1	TRBV20-1	TRBJ1-2	many	TGCAGTGCTAGAGATCTCAGACAGGGGGCCCCTTCTAACTATGGCTACACCTTC	CSARDLRQGAPSNYGYTF
-	TRBV19	TRBJ1-5	-	TGTGCCAGTAGTATTCTGCCCGTAGTTAGCAATCAGCCCCAGCATTTT	CASSILPVVSNQPQHF
-	TRBV28	TRBJ2-1	few	TGTGCCAGCGTGGCCCCGAGGGTCCATGAGCAGTTCTTC	CASVAPRVHEQFF
-	TRBV7-2	TRBJ2-1	many	TGTGCCAGCAGCTTAGCCGAGACTATCGGTGAGCAGTTCTTC	CASSLAETIGEQFF
-	TRBV7-2	TRBJ1-1	few	TGTGCCAGCAGCATTCGGACGGGAAGTACTGAAGCTTTCTTT	CASSIRTGSTEAFF
TRBD2	TRBV14	TRBJ2-3	many	TGTGCCAGCAGCCAAGATCCACCTACTAGCGGAAAAACGCAGTATTTT	CASSQDPPTSGKTQYF
-	TRBV29-1	TRBJ2-6	many	TGCAGCGTTGTGGAGCGGAAAGGGGCCAACGTCCTGACTTTC	CSVVERKGANVLTF
-	TRBV11-2	TRBJ2-2	once	TGTGCCAGCAGCCCCGAACTTACCGGGGAGCTGTTTTTT	CASSPELTGELFF
TRBD1	TRBV28	TRBJ1-2	-	TGTGCCAGCAGGACAGGGGGCCGAATAGGCTACACCTTC	CASRTGGRIGYTF
TRBD1	TRBV6-2/TRBV6-3	TRBJ2-7	few	TGTGCCAGCAGTTACCCGGGACAGACGTACGAGCAGTACTTC	CASSYPGQTYEQYF
-	TRBV7-9	TRBJ2-7	few	TGTGCCAGCAGCTTACAGGGGCCCACCTACGAGCAGTACTTC	CASSLQGPTYEQYF
TRBD2	TRBV7-2	TRBJ2-2	-	TGTGCCAGCAGCTCGCGGGGGGGCACGAACACCGGGGAGCTGTTTTTT	CASSSRGGTNTGELFF
-	TRBV6-1	TRBJ2-3	few	TGTGCCAGCAGTTATTTGATCGGAGAAAGGGATACGCAGTATTTT	CASSYLIGERDTQYF
-	TRBV10-3	TRBJ1-1	-	TGTGCCATCAGTGATCGGGTCTCGAACACTGAAGCTTTCTTT	CAISDRVSNTEAFF